This T cell receptor (beta chain) emerged from a study of identical twins. TCRdb processed the 5' RACE reads anew with MiXCR; each CDR3 protein has one entry. The sample includes 250,000 or so distinct CDR3 sequences, approximately 6.8% of them seen just once. Trimming cost V 8 bases and J 8 bases; bases outside gene matches: 9. CDR1 and CDR2 from the germline V gene are SNHLY and FYNNEI. This CDR3 is 14 amino acids long. The same data also went into a second study, on yellow fever vaccine responses in identical twins.

The chain couples TRBV2 to TRBJ2-1; TRBD1 matches at 10 bases. The sample was CD8+ T cells sorted from blood. The clonotype was recovered from a woman younger than 35 in good health. The DNA of the CDR3 is TGTGCCAGCCTTGGACAGGGGGGCCTTTATGAGCAGTTCTTC. Amino acid sequence: CASLGQGGLYEQFF.